This T cell receptor (beta chain) was captured in a study of CD8 T cells in Susac syndrome. The CDR3 covers 14 residues. Per the germline V gene, CDR1 is SGHTA and CDR2 is FQGNSA. Trimming stripped 4 bases from V and 3 bases from J, with 12 bases between. This clonotype came up once. Random-hexamer reverse transcription was applied to roughly 0.45 to 1 ug RNA. TCRdb re-derived calls from the immunoSEQ multiplex PCR reads in MiXCR, one entry per CDR3 protein. Found here are about 300,000 distinct CDR3 sequences, over 75% of them singletons; the top ten hold 0.18%. The specimen sequenced was CD8+ T cells from PBMCs. The genes are TRBV7-2 and TRBJ1-2; D is undetermined. The TCR sequence derives from a human donor with multiple sclerosis. This chain's CDR3 is CASSSDNRDYGYTF. In DNA form, the CDR3 reads TGTGCCAGCAGCTCCGATAACCGGGACTATGGCTACACCTTC.